This entry describes one T cell receptor (beta chain). These data come from a study of blood T cell repertoires in COVID-19. Study information: Samples taken during acute and convalescent COVID-19 were collected in the United States, Italy and Spain. PBMCs, B-cell-depleted T cells, or T cells provided the cDNA or gDNA that made up the material.

Per the study methods: Reference gene primer amplification yielded estimated nucleated cell counts. The data were produced by immunoSEQ multiplex PCR, yet TCRdb's version contains in-frame clones alone and is incomplete. V and J calls and clone size follow that table, whereas D and trimming were derived from the DNA. This sample has more than 50,000 clones, with 90% found just once. This sequence originates from a human donor with active COVID-19. The donor label of this sample is uncertain. The sequencing input was peripheral blood.

The CDR3 DNA reads TGCGCCAGCAGCCTAACAGGGGTGAACACTGAAGCTTTCTTT. Amino acids: CASSLTGVNTEAFF. V usage is TRBV4-3 and J usage is TRBJ1-1, with 7 positions matching TRBD1. V lost 4 bases, J lost 0 bases, and 2 bases stayed unmatched. CDR3 size: 14 residues. CDR1 and CDR2 (germline): LGHNA, YSLEER.